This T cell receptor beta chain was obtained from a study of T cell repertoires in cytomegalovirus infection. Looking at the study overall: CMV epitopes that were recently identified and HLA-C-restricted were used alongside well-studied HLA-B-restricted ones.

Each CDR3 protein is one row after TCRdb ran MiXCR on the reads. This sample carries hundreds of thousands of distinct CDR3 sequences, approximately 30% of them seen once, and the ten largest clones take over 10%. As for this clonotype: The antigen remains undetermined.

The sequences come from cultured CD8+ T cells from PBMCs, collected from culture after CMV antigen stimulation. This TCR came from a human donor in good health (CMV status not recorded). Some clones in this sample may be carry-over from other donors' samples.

CDR3 protein: CSATGQVPIEQYF. CDR3 DNA sequence: TGCAGTGCCACGGGACAGGTGCCGATCGAGCAGTACTTC. This chain connects TRBV20-1 to TRBJ2-7, with 8 positions matching TRBD1. Germline CDR1 reads DFQATT; CDR2 reads SNEGSKA (reference sequence). This CDR3 is built from 13 residues. Losses at the gene ends were 6 bases for V and 6 bases for J; bases not matched to a gene: 10.